The subject of this entry is one T cell receptor (beta chain). Data came from immunoSEQ multiplex PCR; TCRdb stores just in-frame clones and leaves some out. The sample has about 340,000 clones, 85% to 90% seen once. This record comes from a study of blood T cell repertoires in COVID-19. Study in general: Spain, Italy and the United States supplied samples that represented acute and convalescent COVID-19.

The Seattle patients, enrolled during active infection, were followed longitudinally. This CDR3 contains 14 residues. V lost 2 bases, J lost 3 bases, and 12 bases lay in between. Germline CDR1 and CDR2: SGHTS and YDEGEE. This sequence joins TRBV5-8 and TRBJ2-7; D ambiguous. Input material: peripheral blood. The receptor was derived from a woman aged 45-59 years with COVID-19, enrolled during active disease. The CDR3: CASSFTVSFYEQYF. For the CDR3, the DNA is TGTGCCAGCAGCTTCACTGTGTCCTTCTACGAGCAGTACTTC.